Listed below are T cell receptor beta chains from one sample, sequenced in a study of blood T cell repertoires in COVID-19. Profiling relied on immunoSEQ multiplex PCR, and the TCRdb table lists in-frame clones only, not all of them. The table shows roughly 40,000 clones, with 70% to 90% occurring only once. The material sequenced was peripheral blood. These receptors all stem from a human donor in a cohort sampled during active COVID-19. Each CDR3 is given with its conserved first and last residue. A D gene is named only where the DNA matches it firmly. Only part of the rows carry a size: once, few, many, or a class if the clone is expanded.

d_gene	v_gene	j_gene	abundance	CDR3aa	CDR3nt
TRBD2	TRBV5-1	TRBJ2-1	-	CASSLSPGGSGAGEQFF	TGCGCCAGCAGCTTATCCCCTGGCGGTAGCGGGGCAGGTGAGCAGTTCTTC
TRBD2	TRBV7-9	TRBJ2-5	few	CASSLGGGGYQETQYF	TGTGCCAGCAGCTTAGGAGGCGGGGGGTACCAAGAGACCCAGTACTTC
TRBD1	TRBV5-4	TRBJ1-2	-	CASSYSQGVKDGYTF	TGTGCCAGCAGCTATTCACAGGGGGTGAAAGATGGCTACACCTTC
TRBD1	TRBV7-9	TRBJ2-7	-	CASSRDRERNYEQYF	TGTGCCAGCAGCAGGGACAGGGAACGAAATTACGAGCAGTACTTC
-	TRBV7-9	TRBJ1-1	-	CASSPFAQITEAFF	TGTGCCAGCAGCCCGTTTGCGCAAATCACTGAAGCTTTCTTT
TRBD1	TRBV28	TRBJ1-1	-	CASSPPLGTGGTEAFF	TGTGCCAGCAGCCCGCCCCTGGGGACAGGGGGCACTGAAGCTTTCTTT
-	TRBV27	TRBJ2-1	-	CLESSYNEQFF	TGTTTAGAGAGCTCCTACAATGAGCAGTTCTTC
TRBD1	TRBV15	TRBJ2-7	-	CATGTGEYEQYF	TGTGCCACGGGAACAGGGGAATACGAGCAGTACTTC
-	TRBV5-1	TRBJ1-2	-	CASSLDLPGANYGYTF	TGCGCCAGCAGCTTGGATCTGCCGGGAGCTAACTATGGCTACACCTTC
-	TRBV14	TRBJ2-7	-	CASTNWSNEQYF	TGTGCCAGCACTAACTGGTCGAACGAGCAGTACTTC
-	TRBV19	TRBJ2-2	-	CASSKGKQGWDGELFF	TGTGCCAGTAGTAAGGGGAAACAGGGATGGGACGGGGAGCTGTTTTTT
TRBD1	TRBV7-9	TRBJ1-1	-	CASSLPGGVTEAFF	TGTGCCAGCAGCTTACCAGGGGGAGTCACTGAAGCTTTCTTT
TRBD1	TRBV3-1/TRBV3-2	TRBJ2-1	-	CASSPGQGSYNEQFF	TGTGCCAGCAGCCCGGGACAGGGTTCCTACAATGAGCAGTTCTTC
-	TRBV12-3/TRBV12-4	TRBJ2-3	-	CASSGLPVDTQYF	TGTGCCAGCAGTGGACTACCCGTAGATACGCAGTATTTT
-	TRBV27	TRBJ2-1	-	CASSLYNEQFF	TGTGCCAGCAGCCTCTACAATGAGCAGTTCTTC
TRBD1	TRBV28	TRBJ1-2	-	CASSLQGALAGGYTF	TGTGCCAGCAGTCTTCAGGGGGCCCTGGCTGGGGGCTACACCTTC
-	TRBV28	TRBJ1-3	-	CASSSQGTIYF	TGTGCCAGCAGTTCGCAGGGAACCATATATTTT
TRBD2	TRBV19	TRBJ2-5	-	CASSLLAGGYQETQYF	TGTGCCAGTAGCCTACTAGCGGGGGGTTACCAAGAGACCCAGTACTTC
TRBD1	TRBV20-1	TRBJ2-1	-	CSATGGEQFF	TGCAGTGCTACAGGGGGCGAGCAGTTCTTC
TRBD2	TRBV28	TRBJ2-7	-	CASSLTRGAGGSYEQYF	TGTGCCAGCAGTTTGACTCGGGGAGCGGGGGGTTCCTACGAGCAGTACTTC
-	TRBV7-2	TRBJ2-3	-	CASSLSSDRRADTQYF	TGTGCCAGCAGCTTAAGCTCGGACAGGAGGGCAGATACGCAGTATTTT
-	TRBV12-2	TRBJ1-2	-	CASRTPRGGTYGYTF	TGTGCAAGTCGCACTCCTCGGGGAGGGACCTATGGCTACACCTTC
TRBD1	TRBV5-1	TRBJ2-5	-	CASSLGTEETQYF	TGCGCCAGCAGCCTCGGGACAGAAGAGACCCAGTACTTC
TRBD1	TRBV10-3	TRBJ1-4	-	CASQGVGANEKLFF	TGTGCCTCACAGGGGGTTGGTGCTAATGAAAAACTGTTTTTT
-	TRBV4-3	TRBJ2-1	-	CASSQEPVPNEQFF	TGCGCCAGCAGCCAAGAGCCGGTACCCAATGAGCAGTTCTTC
TRBD2	TRBV4-1	TRBJ2-5	once	CASSRLAGLETQYF	TGCGCCAGCAGCCGACTAGCGGGGTTGGAGACCCAGTACTTC
-	TRBV5-6	TRBJ2-1	few	CASSLRYRDEQFF	TGTGCCAGCAGCTTGAGGTACAGGGATGAGCAGTTCTTC
TRBD1	TRBV5-1	TRBJ1-6	-	CASSVQGGDNSPLHF	TGCGCCAGCAGCGTGCAAGGGGGCGATAATTCACCCCTCCACTTT
-	TRBV9	TRBJ1-2	-	CASSVDPGSNGYTF	TGTGCCAGCAGCGTAGACCCAGGGTCGAATGGCTACACCTTC
TRBD2	TRBV7-2	TRBJ2-7	-	CASSTLAGGQYF	TGTGCCAGCAGCACACTAGCGGGGGGTCAGTACTTC
-	TRBV2	TRBJ2-3	-	CAPFVRLGTDTQYF	TGTGCCCCTTTCGTCAGACTAGGCACAGATACGCAGTATTTT
TRBD1	TRBV24-1	TRBJ2-2	once	CATSETGVRTGELFF	TGTGCCACCAGTGAGACAGGGGTTAGAACCGGGGAGCTGTTTTTT
TRBD1	TRBV7-9	TRBJ1-1	-	CASSSRTGPNTEAFF	TGTGCCAGCAGCTCCCGGACAGGACCGAACACTGAAGCTTTCTTT
-	TRBV5-1	TRBJ2-2	-	CASSSGAYTGELFF	TGCGCCAGCAGTTCAGGGGCGTACACCGGGGAGCTGTTTTTT
TRBD1	TRBV6-2/TRBV6-3	TRBJ2-7	once	CASSYSIDRDRAYEQYF	TGTGCCAGCAGTTACTCGATAGACCGGGACAGGGCCTACGAGCAGTACTTC